A single sample is the source of the 23 T cell receptor beta chains below, sequenced in a study of vaccination and CD4 T cells after COVID-19. These receptors have no known antigen. An Oncomine TCR Beta short-read assay was used to sequence the DNA from cultured CD4+ T cells. TCRdb independently ran MiXCR on the PCR reads; one entry per CDR3 protein. The data contain a few thousand distinct CDR3 sequences, approximately 71% of them singletons. Specified treatment: roughly 11-day PBMC culture with coronavirus spike peptide pools or control peptides (ViraFEST assay). The unexposed donor gave CD4+ T cells before the COVID-19 pandemic (2011-2018). The specimen sequenced was CD4+ T cells from blood, cultured in vitro. These TCRs come from a human donor in good health.

The J gene is TRBJ2-5, the V gene TRBV6-1; 12 bases match TRBD1. CDR3 length: 15 residues. The V gene end was trimmed by 3 bases and the J gene end by 6 bases; junction bases not matched to a gene: 5. Per the germline V gene, CDR1 is MNHNS and CDR2 is SASEGT. CDR3 loop: CASSDKGTGGQTQYF. DNA for the CDR3: TGTGCCAGCAGTGATAAGGGGACAGGGGGCCAGACCCAGTACTTC.

J is TRBJ1-1 and V is TRBV7-8; no clear D gene. Per germline, CDR1 SGHVS and CDR2 FQNEAQ. V was cut by 0 bases and J by 4 bases, with 9 bases left in between. CDR3 length: 14 residues. CDR3 amino acids: CASSLARMSTEAFF. The DNA for the CDR3 is TGTGCCAGCAGCTTAGCCAGGATGAGCACTGAAGCTTTCTTT.

The chain links TRBV30 to TRBJ1-5; D is unclear. The CDR3 totals 13 residues. The V and J ends lost 1 base and 4 bases respectively, with 8 bases between them. Germline assignment: CDR1 GTSNPN and CDR2 SVGIG (reference sequence). This CDR3 is CAWSDARNQPQHF. In DNA form, the CDR3 reads TGTGCCTGGAGTGACGCGCGGAATCAGCCCCAGCATTTT. Drawing the rest from reference TRBV30 and TRBJ1-5, the complete variable domain is SQTIHQWPATLVQPVGSPLSLECTVEGTSNPNLYWYRQAAGRGLQLLFYSVGIGQISSEVPQNLSASRPQDRQFILSSKKLLLSDSGFYLCAWSDARNQPQHFGDGTRLSIL.

The rearrangement joins TRBV2 to TRBJ2-5; D is ambiguous. The CDR3 runs 14 residues. Germline V gene sequence: CDR1 SNHLY, CDR2 FYNNEI. Trimming took 6 bases from V and 1 from J, leaving 12 bases between them. CDR3 loop: CASSQPRSQETQYF. DNA for the CDR3: TGTGCCAGCAGCCAACCTCGTAGCCAAGAGACCCAGTACTTC.

This clonotype was observed a few times. The V call is TRBV7-2, the J call TRBJ1-2, with TRBD1 as a possible D gene (6 bases). Germline loops: CDR1 SGHTA, CDR2 FQGNSA. Between the trimmed V and J ends, which lost 1 base and 3 bases, there was a span of 6 bases. The length of the CDR3 is 13 residues. The CDR3 protein is CASSLGQDYGYTF. In nucleotides, the CDR3 is TGTGCCAGCAGCTTAGGACAGGACTATGGCTACACCTTC.

This chain uses TRBV20-1 with TRBJ2-7, with 10 bases lining up with TRBD2. Trimming took 3 bases from V and 4 from J; bases not matched to a gene: 9. The CDR3 contains 15 residues. The germline V gene has CDR1 DFQATT and CDR2 SNEGSKA (reference sequence). The CDR3 reads CSASPLAGVLYEQYF. CDR3 bases: TGCAGTGCTAGCCCGCTAGCGGGAGTTCTGTACGAGCAGTACTTC.

The chain joins TRBV19 to TRBJ1-2; no firm D call. V gave up 7 bases and J gave up 2 bases, with 17 bases separating them. The CDR3 contains 15 residues. Germline V gene lookup returns CDR1 LNHDA and CDR2 SQIVND (reference sequence). CDR3 in amino acids: CASTTVGRVNYGYTF. DNA of the CDR3: TGTGCCAGTACCACGGTGGGGAGGGTAAACTATGGCTACACCTTC.

The chain links TRBV27 to TRBJ1-5; no definite D call. CDR1 MNHEY and CDR2 SMNVEV come from the germline V gene (reference sequence). The CDR3 runs 17 residues. Trimming cost V 6 bases and J 3 bases, with 21 bases left between them. CDR3 in amino acids: CASSPVSGWGSNQPQHF. The CDR3 DNA reads as TGTGCCAGCAGCCCCGTATCCGGGTGGGGATCCAATCAGCCCCAGCATTTT.

CDR3 sequence (DNA): TGTGCCAGCAGTTCCCACGCTTGGAATAGCACAGATACGCAGTATTTT. Its translation is CASSSHAWNSTDTQYF. V is TRBV28 and J is TRBJ2-3; D gene ambiguous. Germline V gene lookup returns CDR1 MDHEN and CDR2 SYDVKM. Trimming removed 4 bases at V and 0 bases at J, with 14 bases between. The CDR3 runs to 16 residues. Full variable domain (missing parts from reference TRBV28 and TRBJ2-3): DVKVTQSSRYLVKRTGEKVFLECVQDMDHENMFWYRQDPGLGLRLIYFSYDVKMKEKGDIPEGYSVSREKKERFSLILESASTNQTSMYLCASSSHAWNSTDTQYFGPGTRLTVL.

The genes are TRBV11-2 and TRBJ2-7; 8 bases are shared with TRBD2. The CDR3 extends over 15 amino acids. Germline V CDR1 and CDR2: SGHAT, FQNNGV. The J segment lost 6 bases and the V segment lost 5 bases, leaving 12 bases of the junction unmatched. As DNA, the CDR3 is TGTGCCAGCAGCCCCGATGGAGCGGGAGTTTTCGAGCAGTACTTC. Its protein product is CASSPDGAGVFEQYF.

This clonotype is large (0.1 to 1%) by share. The chain combines TRBV6-1 with TRBJ2-1; TRBD2 is a possible D gene (6 bases). Between the trimmed V and J ends, which lost 10 bases and 4 bases, there was a span of 20 bases. The CDR3 is 15 residues long. In germline, CDR1 is MNHNS, CDR2 SASEGT. The CDR3 nucleotides are TGTGCCAACTACTTGGGGACTGGGGTATACAATGAGCAGTTCTTC. It codes for CANYLGTGVYNEQFF.

This rearrangement joins TRBV20-1 to TRBJ2-7, with 8 bases lining up with TRBD1. V dropped 1 base and J dropped 1; count of bases not matched to a gene: 12. CDR1 DFQATT and CDR2 SNEGSKA come from the germline V gene (reference sequence). The CDR3 sequence is 17 residues long. The CDR3 loop reads CSARGTGQAGWSYEQYF. For the CDR3, the DNA is TGCAGTGCTAGAGGGACAGGGCAGGCAGGGTGGTCCTACGAGCAGTACTTC.

The CDR3 region is CASRGRTGTTGELFF. CDR3 DNA: TGTGCCAGCAGGGGCCGGACAGGGACCACCGGGGAGCTGTTTTTT. The V call is TRBV27, the J call TRBJ2-2; 8 bases align to TRBD1. The CDR3 sequence is 15 residues long. Germline V lookup: CDR1 MNHEY, CDR2 SMNVEV (reference sequence). Germline trimming cut 6 bases from V and 4 bases from J; bases unmatched to any gene: 7.

This clonotype was counted a single time. This chain connects TRBV27 to TRBJ1-2; the D gene is possibly TRBD1 (5 bases). The CDR3 is 14 residues long. CDR1 MNHEY and CDR2 SMNVEV come from the germline V gene (reference sequence). V was shortened by 2 bases and J by 6 bases, with 13 bases between the two germline ends. This chain's CDR3 is CASSLGGARDGYTF. The CDR3 DNA reads as TGTGCCAGCAGTTTAGGAGGGGCGAGGGATGGCTACACCTTC.

This clonotype was recorded only once. The DNA of the CDR3 is TGTGCCAGCAGTTTCGGCGGGCGGGCCTCACCCCTCCACTTT. The encoded protein is CASSFGGRASPLHF. V is TRBV12-3 or TRBV12-4 and J is TRBJ1-6, with D uncertain. Trimming left V 3 bases short and J 10 bases short, with 13 bases between. The length of the CDR3 is 14 residues.

This sequence joins TRBV7-9 and TRBJ2-7; D remains unclear. The CDR3 has 13 residues. The germline CDR1 and CDR2 sequences are SEHNR and FQNEAQ (reference sequence). V dropped 7 bases and J dropped 1 base, with 11 bases sitting between them. The CDR3 protein is CASKGSLSYEQYF. CDR3 nucleotides: TGTGCCAGCAAAGGCAGTCTTTCCTACGAGCAGTACTTC.

V and J are TRBV28 and TRBJ1-6, with TRBD1 as a possible D gene (6 bases). The V gene's germline CDR1 is MDHEN and CDR2 SYDVKM. The CDR3 sequence is 15 residues long. V lost 2 bases, J lost 10 bases, and 15 bases lay in between. The CDR3 sequence is CASSLGQNRYSPLHF. The CDR3 nucleotides read TGTGCCAGCAGTTTAGGACAGAACCGTTACTCACCCCTCCACTTT.

The V call is TRBV15, the J call TRBJ2-1; D not resolved. The CDR3 extends over 11 amino acids. Per the germline V gene, CDR1 is LNHNV and CDR2 is YYDKDF (reference sequence). Trimming shortened V by 4 bases and J by 3 bases, and 1 base separated the two germline ends. The CDR3 nucleotides are TGTGCCACCAGCAACTACAATGAGCAGTTCTTC. Its translation: CATSNYNEQFF. Filled out from reference TRBV15 and TRBJ2-1, the complete variable domain reads DAMVIQNPRYQVTQFGKPVTLSCSQTLNHNVMYWYQQKSSQAPKLLFHYYDKDFNNEADTPDNFQSRRPNTSFCFLDIRSPGLGDTAMYLCATSNYNEQFFGPGTRLTVL.

This sequence joins TRBV11-2 and TRBJ2-1, with D perhaps TRBD1 (5 bases). V was pared by 5 bases and J by 4 bases, with 12 bases between. The germline CDR1 and CDR2 sequences are SGHAT and FQNNGV. The CDR3 contains 14 residues. DNA of the CDR3: TGTGCCAGCAGCCCTAGGACACAGTACAATGAGCAGTTCTTC. The encoded protein is CASSPRTQYNEQFF. Full variable domain (outside the CDR3, taken from reference TRBV11-2 and TRBJ2-1): EAGVAQSPRYKIIEKRQSVAFWCNPISGHATLYWYQQILGQGPKLLIQFQNNGVVDDSQLPKDRFSAERLKGVDSTLKIQPAKLEDSAVYLCASSPRTQYNEQFFGPGTRLTVL.

The chain joins TRBV6-2 or TRBV6-3 to TRBJ1-5, with D hard to call. The CDR3 contains 13 residues. V lost 3 bases to trimming and J lost 5 bases, with 8 bases between them. CDR1 is MNHEY, CDR2 SVGEGT, per germline. The CDR3 region has the DNA TGTGCCAGCAGTTATGACACCGATCAGCCCCAGCATTTT. This translates into CASSYDTDQPQHF.

The chain carries TRBV19 and TRBJ2-7; D gene unclear. There are 13 residues in the CDR3. Per germline, CDR1 LNHDA and CDR2 SQIVND (reference sequence). V lost 7 bases and J lost 6, with 16 bases in between. DNA for the CDR3: TGTGCCAGTAAGGGTCCCGGATCGAGCGAGCAGTACTTC. Protein: CASKGPGSSEQYF.

This chain joins TRBV20-1 and TRBJ1-2; D call uncertain. V was shortened by 4 bases and J by 5 bases, with 14 bases between the two germline ends. This CDR3 is 13 amino acids long. Germline V CDR1 and CDR2: DFQATT, SNEGSKA (reference sequence). The CDR3 DNA sequence: TGCAGTGCTACCTTCCCCGGTGGTTATGGCTACACCTTC. Its translation: CSATFPGGYGYTF.

V is TRBV12-3 or TRBV12-4 and J is TRBJ1-2; D perhaps matches TRBD1 (5 bases). V gave up 4 bases and J gave up 5 bases, with 8 bases separating them. This CDR3 contains 12 residues. The CDR3 sequence is CASSSGRYGYTF. The CDR3 DNA is TGTGCCAGCAGTTCGGGACGGTATGGCTACACCTTC.